The entry that follows covers one TCR beta chain sequence. Its target is unknown. The record originates from a study of OX40 agonist ivuxolimab in advanced cancers. Findings of the study overall: Expanded clones tended on average to be more numerous among CD8+ T cells than CD4+.

The V gene lost 7 bases and the J gene lost 0 bases, with 9 bases spanning the gap. CDR3 length equals 13 residues. Germline V gives CDR1 ENHRY, CDR2 SYGVKD. Measured with immunoSEQ multiplex PCR; TCRdb has only the in-frame clones, and not every one. The sample records around 64,000 clones, over 70% being singletons. Sequences were derived from CD4+ or CD8+ T cells sorted from blood, sampled in a trial of the OX40 agonist ivuxolimab. The TCR was taken from an adult with an advanced solid tumor such as melanoma, head and neck, liver or kidney cancer. The V gene is TRBV10-3, the J gene TRBJ1-1, with D unresolved. CDR3 in DNA: TGTGCCATCATGGGCAGCGTGAACACTGAAGCTTTCTTT. It specifies CAIMGSVNTEAFF.